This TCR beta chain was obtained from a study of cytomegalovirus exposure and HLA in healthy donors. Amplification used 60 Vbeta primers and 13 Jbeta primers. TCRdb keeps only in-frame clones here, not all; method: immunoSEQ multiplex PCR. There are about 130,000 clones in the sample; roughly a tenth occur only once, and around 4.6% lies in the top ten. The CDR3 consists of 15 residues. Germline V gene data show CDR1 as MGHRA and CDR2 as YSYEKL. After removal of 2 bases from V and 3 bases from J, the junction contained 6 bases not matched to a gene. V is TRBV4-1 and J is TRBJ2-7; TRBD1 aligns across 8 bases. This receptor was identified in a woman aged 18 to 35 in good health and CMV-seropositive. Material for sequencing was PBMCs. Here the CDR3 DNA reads TGCGCCAGCAGCCAACCCGGGACAGGCTTCTACGAGCAGTACTTC. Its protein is CASSQPGTGFYEQYF.